Listed here are 25 T cell receptor beta chains from one sample, sequenced in a study of cytomegalovirus exposure and HLA in healthy donors. The PCR contained 60 Vbeta and 13 Jbeta primers. Only in-frame clones appear in the TCRdb table, and some are missing; sequencing was by immunoSEQ multiplex PCR. Of around 70,000 clones in the sample, 78% were seen once. Sequencing input: PBMCs. All receptors derive from a girl between 10 and 17 years old in good health and CMV-seropositive.

This sequence joins TRBV7-9 and TRBJ2-6, with D perhaps TRBD1 (6 bases). This CDR3 is built from 18 residues. Per the germline V gene, CDR1 is SEHNR and CDR2 is FQNEAQ (reference sequence). Trimming removed 5 bases at V and 0 bases at J, with 17 bases between. Here the CDR3 DNA reads TGTGCCAGCAGCCACAGGGAGATACTATACTCTGGGGCCAACGTCCTGACTTTC. It yields the protein CASSHREILYSGANVLTF.

The V call is TRBV11-3, the J call TRBJ2-2; D may be TRBD2 (5 bases). CDR3 length: 13 residues. Per germline, CDR1 SGHNT and CDR2 YENEEA. V shed 3 bases and J shed 7 bases, with 9 bases lying between them. CDR3 sequence reads: CASSFDGDGELFF. The CDR3 coding sequence is TGTGCCAGCAGCTTTGACGGGGACGGGGAGCTGTTTTTT.

The chain combines TRBV11-2 with TRBJ2-5, with TRBD1 identical over 7 bases. The CDR3 contains 17 residues. J lost 0 bases, V lost 5 bases, and 12 bases had no gene match. Looked up from germline, CDR1 is SGHAT and CDR2 is FQNNGV. CDR3: CASSHMSKGAYQETQYF. The CDR3 region has the DNA TGTGCCAGCAGCCATATGTCCAAGGGGGCCTACCAAGAGACCCAGTACTTC.

The V call is TRBV7-9, the J call TRBJ2-5; D call uncertain. The CDR3 totals 12 residues. The V gene's germline CDR1 is SEHNR and CDR2 FQNEAQ (reference sequence). Trimming cost V 5 bases and J 3 bases, with 7 bases left between them. The CDR3 DNA reads TGTGCCAGCAGCATCCGGGAAGAGACCCAGTACTTC. The encoded protein is CASSIREETQYF.

CDR3 nucleotides: TGTGCCATCAGTGACCCCGGGACAGGAGAGGAAAAACTGTTTTTT. Its translation: CAISDPGTGEEKLFF. The rearrangement links TRBV10-3 to TRBJ1-4; TRBD1 aligns across 8 bases. Germline loops: CDR1 ENHRY, CDR2 SYGVKD. The CDR3 extends over 15 amino acids. J gave up 8 bases and V 3 bases, and 8 bases lay outside the gene matches.

The chain employs TRBV6-5 and TRBJ1-1; TRBD1 agrees at 8 bases. The CDR3 covers 14 residues. Germline CDR1 is MNHEY and CDR2 is SVGAGI. The trim removed 7 bases at V and 1 base at J, leaving 5 bases unmatched. As DNA, the CDR3 is TGTGCCAGCAAAACCACAGGGGGGAACACTGAAGCTTTCTTT. It is translated as CASKTTGGNTEAFF.

V and J are TRBV6-5 and TRBJ2-7, with 11 bases identical to TRBD2. J lost 1 base, V lost 7 bases, and 6 bases had no gene match. CDR1 and CDR2 (germline): MNHEY, SVGAGI. This CDR3 spans 15 amino acids. For the CDR3, the DNA is TGTGCCAGCACCCGACTAGCGGGGCTTTCCTACGAGCAGTACTTC. Amino acid sequence: CASTRLAGLSYEQYF.

The rearrangement joins TRBV7-2 to TRBJ2-5, with D maybe TRBD1 (6 bases). The DNA matches TRBJ2-7 better at its end, which makes the J call doubtful. Germline V gives CDR1 SGHTA, CDR2 FQGNSA. This CDR3 spans 16 amino acids. This CDR3 reads CASSPSGTYSAYEQYF. CDR3 in DNA: TGTGCCAGCAGCCCATCCGGGACATACTCCGCCTACGAGCAGTACTTC.

The V gene is TRBV5-4, the J gene TRBJ2-7; D is unresolved. Per germline, CDR1 SGHNT and CDR2 YYREEE (reference sequence). CDR3 length: 13 residues. Trimming shortened V by 0 bases and J by 4 bases, and 8 bases separated the two germline ends. The CDR3 nucleotides read TGTGCCAGCAGCTTGGGTGTCCAATACGAGCAGTACTTC. It yields the protein CASSLGVQYEQYF.

The chain links TRBV11-3 to TRBJ2-5; a weak D match, TRBD2 (7 bases). The V gene's germline CDR1 is SGHNT and CDR2 YENEEA. The CDR3 has 14 residues. V lost 3 bases, J lost 5 bases, and 13 bases lay in between. This CDR3 reads CASSFPGEGETQYF. CDR3 coding DNA: TGTGCCAGCAGCTTCCCAGGGGAGGGGGAGACCCAGTACTTC.

The V call is TRBV6-4, the J call TRBJ1-1; D gene ambiguous. The CDR3 consists of 13 residues. Germline V gives CDR1 MRHNA, CDR2 SNTAGT. Trimming took off 4 bases at V and 0 bases at J, with 6 bases between the two ends. The CDR3 is CASSVGVNTEAFF. CDR3 bases: TGTGCCAGCAGTGTGGGAGTGAACACTGAAGCTTTCTTT.

V usage is TRBV21-1 and J usage is TRBJ2-7; the D segment call TRBD1 is taken from the table without a DNA check. TRBV21-1 is marked as a pseudogene. There are 14 residues in the CDR3. The CDR3 coding sequence is TGTGCCAGCAGCAAAGGTTACAGGAGTTTCGAGCAGTACTTC. It is translated as CASSKGYRSFEQYF.

The chain carries TRBV28 and TRBJ1-2; no clear D. The CDR3 totals 13 residues. V gave up 4 bases and J gave up 3 bases, with 9 bases separating them. Germline V gene sequence: CDR1 MDHEN, CDR2 SYDVKM. The CDR3 DNA sequence: TGTGCCAGCAGTTCTTTCCCTTACTATGGCTACACCTTC. It is translated as CASSSFPYYGYTF.

This clone was detected only once. The J gene is TRBJ1-4, the V gene TRBV29-1; D might be TRBD1 (6 bases). The V gene lost 6 bases and the J gene lost 8 bases, with 19 bases spanning the gap. The CDR3 runs 14 residues. CDR1 SQVTM and CDR2 ANQGSEA come from the germline V gene. The CDR3 spells CSVENREGREKLFF. The DNA for the CDR3 is TGCAGCGTAGAAAACAGGGAAGGTCGCGAAAAACTGTTTTTT.

The chain has TRBV7-6 and TRBJ2-2; D is unresolved. Germline CDR1 is SGHVS and CDR2 is FNYEAQ. CDR3 length: 14 amino acids. V was cut by 3 bases and J by 4 bases, with 9 bases left in between. The CDR3, as DNA: TGTGCCAGCAGCTTGGTGCTACCCACCGGGGAGCTGTTTTTT. Its protein is CASSLVLPTGELFF.

The gene calls are TRBV30 and TRBJ2-5; 8 bases match TRBD1. J lost 9 bases, V lost 2 bases, and 14 bases had no gene match. CDR1 is GTSNPN and CDR2 is SVGIG in the germline V gene (reference sequence). The CDR3 totals 15 residues. This chain's CDR3 is CAWSPSPGGRLAQYF. CDR3 bases: TGTGCCTGGAGTCCCTCGCCAGGGGGCCGCTTGGCCCAGTACTTC. The entire variable domain, with the rest obtained from reference TRBV30 and TRBJ2-5, is as follows: SQTIHQWPATLVQPVGSPLSLECTVEGTSNPNLYWYRQAAGRGLQLLFYSVGIGQISSEVPQNLSASRPQDRQFILSSKKLLLSDSGFYLCAWSPSPGGRLAQYFGPGTRLLVL.

The chain is built from TRBV10-2 and TRBJ1-1; D unclear. Deletions cut 3 bases from V and 1 base from J, with 9 bases between. This CDR3 has 14 amino acids. From germline, CDR1 is WSHSY and CDR2 SAAADI. CDR3 residues: CASSEGRGNTEAFF. DNA of the CDR3: TGCGCCAGCAGTGAAGGGCGGGGGAACACTGAAGCTTTCTTT.

This clone was observed a handful of times. The chain couples TRBV11-1 to TRBJ2-5; 7 bases are shared with TRBD1. CDR1 is SGHAT, CDR2 FQDESV, per germline (reference sequence). V lost 5 bases, J lost 1 base, and 4 bases stayed unmatched. The CDR3 loop spans 14 amino acids. The DNA of the CDR3 is TGTGCCAGCAGCCGACGGGACAGCCAAGAGACCCAGTACTTC. Translated, it gives CASSRRDSQETQYF. Full variable domain (remainder filled in from reference TRBV11-1 and TRBJ2-5): EAEVAQSPRYKITEKSQAVAFWCDPISGHATLYWYRQILGQGPELLVQFQDESVVDDSQLPKDRFSAERLKGVDSTLKIQPAELGDSAMYLCASSRRDSQETQYFGPGTRLLVL.

This clone showed up just once. The chain recombines TRBV20-1 with TRBJ2-3; the D gene is possibly TRBD2 (7 bases). This CDR3 is 10 amino acids long. Trimming left V 5 bases short and J 11 bases short, with 11 bases between. Germline lookup yields CDR1 DFQATT and CDR2 SNEGSKA (reference sequence). The CDR3 spells CSAWGGGQYF. DNA of the CDR3: TGCAGTGCTTGGGGGGGCGGGCAGTATTTT.

The chain employs TRBV5-8 and TRBJ1-2; 9 bases fit TRBD1. This CDR3 region has 15 residues. Trimming removed 1 base from V and 7 bases from J; junction bases left unmatched: 8. CDR1 and CDR2 (germline): SGHTS, YDEGEE. CDR3 protein: CASSLRGQGLLGYTF. For the CDR3, the DNA is TGTGCCAGCAGCTTGAGGGGACAGGGACTTCTTGGCTACACCTTC.

The CDR3: CASSVGGVGTEAFF. CDR3 nucleotides: TGTGCCAGCAGCGTAGGTGGAGTCGGGACTGAAGCTTTCTTT. The rearrangement uses TRBV9 and TRBJ1-1; no firm D call. The CDR3 is made up of 14 amino acids. Germline CDR1 and CDR2: SGDLS and YYNGEE. The ends were cut back, 0 bases at V and 5 bases at J, with 11 bases in the middle.

The rearrangement uses TRBV28 and TRBJ2-3; a possible D gene is TRBD2 (6 bases). CDR3 size: 14 residues. The germline V and J ends were trimmed by 8 bases and 4 bases, with 16 bases remaining between them. Germline CDR1 and CDR2: MDHEN and SYDVKM. This chain's CDR3 is CASVPWGGSDTQYF. CDR3 nucleotide sequence: TGTGCCAGCGTCCCGTGGGGAGGCTCAGATACGCAGTATTTT.

CDR3 in DNA: TGTGCCAGCAGTTATTCTTTCCCCGAGGGGGTCACTGAAGCTTTCTTT. The encoded protein is CASSYSFPEGVTEAFF. The chain joins TRBV6-5 to TRBJ1-1; D might be TRBD1 (6 bases). This CDR3 spans 16 amino acids. In germline, CDR1 is MNHEY, CDR2 SVGAGI. Trimming cost V 3 bases and J 4 bases, with 18 bases left between them.

The chain joins TRBV5-4 to TRBJ1-2; 7 bases match TRBD1. CDR3 length: 14 residues. The V and J ends lost 3 bases and 2 bases, in that order; junction bases with no gene match: 4. Germline V gene lookup returns CDR1 SGHNT and CDR2 YYREEE (reference sequence). CDR3: CASSYGTANYGYTF. CDR3 bases: TGTGCCAGCAGCTACGGGACAGCCAACTATGGCTACACCTTC.

J is TRBJ1-1 and V is TRBV30, with a tentative D call TRBD1 (5 bases). Germline lookup yields CDR1 GTSNPN and CDR2 SVGIG (reference sequence). The CDR3 totals 16 residues. Trimming removed 0 bases from V and 0 bases from J, with 14 bases in between. This CDR3 reads CAWSVWGSAMNTEAFF. The DNA of the CDR3 is TGTGCCTGGAGTGTATGGGGCAGTGCTATGAACACTGAAGCTTTCTTT. Full variable domain (remainder filled in from reference TRBV30 and TRBJ1-1): SQTIHQWPATLVQPVGSPLSLECTVEGTSNPNLYWYRQAAGRGLQLLFYSVGIGQISSEVPQNLSASRPQDRQFILSSKKLLLSDSGFYLCAWSVWGSAMNTEAFFGQGTRLTVV.